This TCR beta chain was identified in a study of beta chain features in type 1 diabetes (dated by TCRdb to the late 2010s). Notes on the research overall: No differences in mean age, gender distribution, total cell number or subset yield were found between patients and healthy donors. A total of roughly 98,000,000 sorted cells were examined across all samples, and RNA yield correlated strongly with the number of cells per subset. In the study, recently diagnosed type 1 diabetes patients and matched healthy donors were compared on the TCRB repertoires of their sorted circulating CD4+ T cell subsets. Whereas all 28 donors provided naive and central memory subsets, regulatory and stem cell-like memory subsets were isolated from just 8 patients and about eight healthy donors.

This clone was picked up a small number of times. It lacks a known antigen. No much larger clone exists at a distance of one base, and base qualities are not known. The High Capacity cDNA Reverse Transcription Kit was used to reverse transcribe all of the isolated RNA, meaning that expressed TCRB transcripts were what got sequenced. Naive, central memory and regulatory T cell samples underwent deep immunoSEQ sequencing, averaging around 3.6 million total reads per sample. After sorted cells were lysed in RLT buffer, RNA was extracted with DNase-treated RNeasy Micro or Mini kits, with the choice depending on cell number. Each cell subset was processed separately to prevent cross-contamination, with patient and healthy donor samples processed together. Using the immunoSEQ multiplex PCR, TCRB sequences were amplified from cDNA into 87-bp fragments spanning the CDR3 region. Sequencing of the amplicons was performed on the Illumina HiSeq platform. As for how the authors treated the data: Synthetic template baselines were used to correct PCR bias computationally, reads within Hamming distance 2 were collapsed, and singletons that could not be merged were discarded. Reads were aligned against IMGT so that V, D and J genes, CDR3 length and insertions or deletions at six rearrangement sites could be assigned. Within each subset, clonotype counts were normalized to sorted cell number, after which true diversity and Gini coefficients were computed with the tcR R package. The overlap coefficient, calculated on TCRB nucleotide sequences, was used to quantify repertoire sharing. Out-of-frame TCRB sequences from naive cells were analyzed to stand in for the pre-selection repertoire. Imported from immuneACCESS, the table was reduced by TCRdb to in-frame sequences with V and J called. These copies leave out some clones; in studies compared against another copy, an unresolved V gene accounts for under half, and the cause of the remainder is not known. V and J calls and clone size are copied from that table; D and trimming were computed from the DNA. In all, the sample holds approximately 250,000 clones, and around 25% of those were seen once. The ten largest clones capture more than 0.009% of the sample.

Each donor gave one peripheral blood draw, averaging approximately 110 mL, which was collected into heparinised tubes. A BD FACSAria II and a panel including CD45RO, CCR7, CD25, CD127, CD95 and CD27 were used to sort naive, central memory, regulatory and stem cell-like memory CD4+ T cells. A purity above 98% was achieved for all sorted populations. Right away, PBMCs were isolated by Lymphoprep density gradient centrifugation and were stained directly, with no culture step. So that batch effects would be minimized, each experiment stained and sorted samples in pairs, pairing one healthy donor with one patient. Trimming at the junction amounts to 1 base on V and 0 bases on J, and the germline ends lie 9 bases apart. The CDR3 runs 15 amino acids, cysteine and phenylalanine included. Only the CDR3 portion is preserved as DNA: 45 bases, with reading frame beginning at the first base. The germline V gene sets CDR1 to SGHAT and CDR2 to FQNNGV.

Study-wide findings and limitations: A moderate but significant shortening of TCRB CDR3 length was observed in type 1 diabetes patients in all four CD4+ subsets. Patients with type 1 diabetes made fewer insertions and deleted more nucleotides at VDJ recombination sites, implying thymic rearrangement abnormalities. Because the HLA sub-analyses included only small numbers of individuals, any influence of HLA type on TCRB rearrangement was left unresolved. PCR may preferentially amplify shorter templates, but because patient and control samples were amplified and corrected together, any resulting skew would affect both groups equally. Because cDNA rather than genomic DNA was sequenced, highly expressing activated cells could have been over-represented, although no difference in activation and CD3 levels was found between groups. Naive, central memory and regulatory TCRB repertoires appeared to be more similar among patients than among healthy donors.

The TCR comes from a woman younger than 45 with type 1 diabetes. Specimen: naive CD4+ T cells from blood. The sample's cell subset or site label, decoded: true naive CD4+ T cells. The chain employs TRBV11-2 and TRBJ2-5, with the D gene call left open. The bases read TGTGCCAGCAGCTTAGTCATCGGTAACCAAGAGACCCAGTACTTC. Its coded protein is CASSLVIGNQETQYF.